One sample yielded the 5 T cell receptor beta chains listed below, sequenced in a study of shared clonotypes between healthy human individuals. TCRdb's copy holds only in-frame clones and misses some; the assay was immunoSEQ multiplex PCR. The sample consists of approximately 500,000 clones, over 75% of them appearing once. The sample consisted of PBMCs. These receptors all stem from a woman in her 40s in good health. Some clones in this sample may be carry-over from other donors' samples.

CDR3 in amino acids: CAVGQGRRSDTQYF. As DNA, the CDR3 is TGTGCCGTGGGGCAGGGTCGGAGATCAGATACGCAGTATTTT. The V gene is TRBV2, the J gene TRBJ2-3, with D perhaps TRBD1 (5 bases). Germline CDR1 reads SNHLY; CDR2 reads FYNNEI. The CDR3 runs to 14 residues. V lost 11 bases, J lost 4 bases, and 19 bases lay in between.

The V call is TRBV4-1, the J call TRBJ2-2; D may be TRBD2 (5 bases). Deletions cut 4 bases from V and 3 bases from J, with 9 bases between. Germline V CDR1 and CDR2: MGHRA, YSYEKL. This CDR3 has 14 residues. Here the CDR3 reads CASSRKADTGELFF. The CDR3 region has the DNA TGCGCCAGCAGCCGGAAAGCGGACACCGGGGAGCTGTTTTTT.

The chain employs TRBV9 and TRBJ2-1; TRBD1 is a possible D gene (7 bases). Germline V gene data show CDR1 as SGDLS and CDR2 as YYNGEE. V was pared by 2 bases and J by 2 bases, with 14 bases between. CDR3 length: 16 residues. Here the CDR3 DNA reads TGTGCCAGCAGCGTCCTGGGGGGACAGACCTACAATGAGCAGTTCTTC. It translates to CASSVLGGQTYNEQFF.

The chain recombines TRBV27 with TRBJ1-1, with unresolved D. Trimming shortened V by 2 bases and J by 1 base, and 8 bases separated the two germline ends. Germline V gives CDR1 MNHEY, CDR2 SMNVEV (reference sequence). The CDR3 is made up of 14 amino acids. The CDR3 nucleotides read TGTGCCAGCAGTTTAGGGCAGAGGAACACTGAAGCTTTCTTT. Translated: CASSLGQRNTEAFF.

This clone was seen just once. This rearrangement joins TRBV6-5 to TRBJ2-2; 11 positions match TRBD2. V dropped 6 bases and J dropped 6; count of bases not matched to a gene: 3. This CDR3 has 14 amino acids. Germline V gives CDR1 MNHEY, CDR2 SVGAGI. The CDR3 sequence is CASRSSGRPGELFF. The CDR3 DNA reads as TGTGCCAGCAGATCTAGCGGGAGGCCCGGGGAGCTGTTTTTT.